This T cell receptor (beta chain) was identified during a study of control samples from healthy donors and cancer patients. Germline V gene lookup returns CDR1 MNHEY and CDR2 SMNVEV (reference sequence). There are 14 residues in the CDR3. With 6 bases clipped from V and 4 bases from J, the junction kept 5 bases outside the gene matches. The method was immunoSEQ multiplex PCR; TCRdb's version includes in-frame clones alone and lacks a portion of them. The table includes about 120,000 clones, 80% to 95% detected once. The clonotype comes from a woman aged 18-29 years in good health. The chain couples TRBV27 to TRBJ2-7, with 11 bases aligning to TRBD1. The material sequenced was blood. The CDR3 DNA reads TGTGCCAGCAGCACCGGGACAGGGGGGTACGAGCAGTACTTC. It yields the protein CASSTGTGGYEQYF.